Listed below are T cell receptor beta chains from one sample, sequenced in a study of cytomegalovirus exposure and HLA in healthy donors. Assay: immunoSEQ multiplex PCR; the TCRdb copy retains only in-frame clones and omits some. The sample shows 150,000 or so clones, roughly 87% of them seen only once. Material for sequencing was PBMCs. The source of these receptors is a woman aged 18-30 years in good health and CMV-seropositive. Both conserved end residues are part of each CDR3. The D gene is left open where the match is weak. For some rows the clone size is stated as once, few or many, or as a class when expanded; others skip it.

D: TRBD1; V: TRBV11-2; J: TRBJ1-1; size: -; length: 16; DNA: TGTGCCAGCAGCGCAAGTCCACAGGGGCTGAACACTGAAGCTTTCTTT; CDR3: CASSASPQGLNTEAFF
D: TRBD1; V: TRBV4-2; J: TRBJ2-2; size: -; length: 21; DNA: TGTGCCAGCAGCAAAGGGGTCCCGGGACAGGGACGAAAAAAATACACCGGGGAGCTGTTTTTT; CDR3: CASSKGVPGQGRKKYTGELFF
D: TRBD1; V: TRBV6-1; J: TRBJ2-2; size: -; length: 14; DNA: TGTGCCAGCAGCAAAATACAGGGGGCCGGGGAGCTGTTTTTT; CDR3: CASSKIQGAGELFF
D: TRBD1; V: TRBV30; J: TRBJ2-3; size: -; length: 14; DNA: TGTGCCTATGAACCAGGGGGTAGCACAGATACGCAGTATTTT; CDR3: CAYEPGGSTDTQYF
D: -; V: TRBV6-5; J: TRBJ1-1; size: -; length: 13; DNA: TGTGCCAGCAGTCCCTTCGGGGGGGCTGAAGCTTTCTTT; CDR3: CASSPFGGAEAFF
D: -; V: TRBV6-5; J: TRBJ1-1; size: few; length: 13; DNA: TGTGCCTCCAGGAGAGGGGGGGACACTGAAGCTTTCTTT; CDR3: CASRRGGDTEAFF
D: TRBD1; V: TRBV30; J: TRBJ2-2; size: -; length: 16; DNA: TGTGCCTGGAGAATGGTGGGACAGAGCTTACCAGGGGAGCTGTTTTTT; CDR3: CAWRMVGQSLPGELFF
D: TRBD1; V: TRBV19; J: TRBJ1-5; size: -; length: 15; DNA: TGTGCCAGTAGTAGGTGGACAGGGAACAATCAGCCCCAGCATTTT; CDR3: CASSRWTGNNQPQHF
D: -; V: TRBV6-5; J: TRBJ1-2; size: -; length: 14; DNA: TGTGCCAGCACCGAGACGGCGGTCGGTAGTGGCTACACCTTC; CDR3: CASTETAVGSGYTF
D: TRBD1; V: TRBV7-9; J: TRBJ2-7; size: -; length: 14; DNA: TGTGCCAGCAGCTTCGACAGGGAGACCTACGAGCAGTACTTC; CDR3: CASSFDRETYEQYF
D: -; V: TRBV9; J: TRBJ2-7; size: -; length: 15; DNA: TGTGCCAGCAGCGTCAGCGGGACAGGTACCTACGAGCAGTACTTC; CDR3: CASSVSGTGTYEQYF
D: -; V: TRBV7-2; J: TRBJ1-6; size: -; length: 14; DNA: TGTGCCAGCAGCATCCGGGACACTGTTTCACCCCTCCACTTT; CDR3: CASSIRDTVSPLHF
D: TRBD2; V: TRBV11-2; J: TRBJ2-1; size: -; length: 15; DNA: TGTGCCAGCAGCTCTAGCGGGGGGGCCTACAATGAGCAGTTCTTC; CDR3: CASSSSGGAYNEQFF
D: -; V: TRBV19; J: TRBJ2-3; size: -; length: 12; DNA: TGTGCCAGCCAGAGAGGTGCAGATACGCAGTATTTT; CDR3: CASQRGADTQYF
D: TRBD1; V: TRBV27; J: TRBJ2-2; size: -; length: 15; DNA: TGTGCCAGCAGTTTATGGCAGGGGGTAGTCGGGGAGCTGTTTTTT; CDR3: CASSLWQGVVGELFF
D: TRBD1; V: TRBV5-1; J: TRBJ2-5; size: -; length: 15; DNA: TGCGCCAGCAGCGAGGAACAGGGGGAGGAAGAGACCCAGTACTTC; CDR3: CASSEEQGEEETQYF
D: -; V: TRBV2; J: TRBJ1-1; size: -; length: 14; DNA: TGTGCCAGCAGTGGAGAGACGACGGGAACGCGTGCTTTCTTT; CDR3: CASSGETTGTRAFF
D: TRBD1; V: TRBV6-6; J: TRBJ2-7; size: -; length: 15; DNA: TGTGCCAGCAGTTTCCCCGGGACAGGGCGTTACGAGCAGTACTTC; CDR3: CASSFPGTGRYEQYF
D: -; V: TRBV7-9; J: TRBJ2-3; size: -; length: 13; DNA: TGTGCCAGCAGCTCCCAGGGGTCAGATACGCAGTATTTT; CDR3: CASSSQGSDTQYF
D: TRBD1; V: TRBV30; J: TRBJ1-2; size: -; length: 12; DNA: TGTGCCTGCTGGGACAGGGGAGATGGCTACACCTTC; CDR3: CACWDRGDGYTF
D: -; V: TRBV6-1; J: TRBJ2-6; size: -; length: 16; DNA: TGTGCCAGCAGTGAAGGGCTGCGGCTTCTTGCCAACGTCCTGACTTTC; CDR3: CASSEGLRLLANVLTF
D: TRBD1; V: TRBV19; J: TRBJ2-7; size: -; length: 16; DNA: TGTGCCAGTAGTATAGATGGGGGGACAGGCCGCTACGAGCAGTACTTC; CDR3: CASSIDGGTGRYEQYF
D: -; V: TRBV19; J: TRBJ1-2; size: -; length: 14; DNA: TGTGCCAGTAGTATGACAGCCTCGGGCTATGGCTACACCTTC; CDR3: CASSMTASGYGYTF
D: TRBD1; V: TRBV6-1; J: TRBJ1-5; size: -; length: 12; DNA: TGTGCCGGGTCAGAGGGGGCTCAGCCCCAGCATTTT; CDR3: CAGSEGAQPQHF
D: -; V: TRBV2; J: TRBJ1-2; size: -; length: 14; DNA: TGTGCCAGCAGTGATCCGGGGTTAGACTATGGCTACACCTTC; CDR3: CASSDPGLDYGYTF
D: -; V: TRBV7-2; J: TRBJ2-1; size: -; length: 15; DNA: TGTGCCAGCAGCTTAGGGACCCGGACTGGCAATGAGCAGTTCTTC; CDR3: CASSLGTRTGNEQFF
D: TRBD1; V: TRBV6-5; J: TRBJ1-1; size: -; length: 14; DNA: TGTGCCAGCAGTTACGGCAGGGGGCCCACTGAAGCTTTCTTT; CDR3: CASSYGRGPTEAFF
D: -; V: TRBV27; J: TRBJ1-4; size: -; length: 13; DNA: TGTGCCAGCAGTGCAGACAGCTATGAAAAACTGTTTTTT; CDR3: CASSADSYEKLFF
D: TRBD1; V: TRBV7-3; J: TRBJ2-6; size: -; length: 13; DNA: TGTGCCAGCAGCCCGGACAGGACCAACGTCCTGACTTTC; CDR3: CASSPDRTNVLTF
D: TRBD1; V: TRBV9; J: TRBJ2-5; size: -; length: 15; DNA: TGTGCCAGCAGCTACGGGACAGGGAACCAAGAGACCCAGTACTTC; CDR3: CASSYGTGNQETQYF
D: -; V: TRBV19; J: TRBJ1-2; size: -; length: 13; DNA: TGTGCCAGTACCTGGCGGGATTACTATGGCTACACCTTC; CDR3: CASTWRDYYGYTF
D: TRBD2; V: TRBV7-9; J: TRBJ2-7; size: once; length: 15; DNA: TGTGCCAGCAGCTTAGATGAACTAGCGGCCTACGAGCAGTACTTC; CDR3: CASSLDELAAYEQYF
D: TRBD1; V: TRBV6-5; J: TRBJ2-7; size: -; length: 15; DNA: TGTGCCAGCAGTTACGGGACAGGGTCACTCTACGAGCAGTACTTC; CDR3: CASSYGTGSLYEQYF
D: TRBD2; V: TRBV5-1; J: TRBJ2-7; size: -; length: 14; DNA: TGCGCCAGCCGGACTAGCGGGGGGGCCTACGAGCAGTACTTC; CDR3: CASRTSGGAYEQYF
D: TRBD2; V: TRBV2; J: TRBJ2-3; size: -; length: 15; DNA: TGTGCCAGCAGTGATCCGGCGGGGGAATCAGATACGCAGTATTTT; CDR3: CASSDPAGESDTQYF
D: -; V: TRBV6-5; J: TRBJ2-2; size: few; length: 15; DNA: TGTGCCAGCAGAACCGGACAGAGGAACACCGGGGAGCTGTTTTTT; CDR3: CASRTGQRNTGELFF
D: TRBD2; V: TRBV7-2; J: TRBJ2-3; size: once; length: 17; DNA: TGTGCCAGCAGCTTAGTACTAGCGGGGAGTAGCACAGATACGCAGTATTTT; CDR3: CASSLVLAGSSTDTQYF
D: TRBD2; V: TRBV19; J: TRBJ2-2; size: -; length: 15; DNA: TGTGCCAGTAGTTATTCTAGCGGGGGGCTAGGGGAGCTGTTTTTT; CDR3: CASSYSSGGLGELFF
D: TRBD1; V: TRBV10-3; J: TRBJ1-2; size: -; length: 15; DNA: TGTGCCATCAGTGGCCGGACAGGGGACCCCTATGGCTACACCTTC; CDR3: CAISGRTGDPYGYTF
D: TRBD2; V: TRBV5-4; J: TRBJ2-5; size: -; length: 16; DNA: TGTGCCAGCAGCTCCGCGACTAGCGGGGGGGCGGAGACCCAGTACTTC; CDR3: CASSSATSGGAETQYF
D: TRBD2; V: TRBV23-1; J: TRBJ2-7; size: once; length: 10; DNA: TGCGCCAGATATAGCGGGGGTGAGTACTTC; CDR3: CARYSGGEYF
D: -; V: TRBV30; J: TRBJ2-7; size: -; length: 13; DNA: TGTGCCTGGAGGGATGAAGGGGTGGGGGAGCAGTACTTC; CDR3: CAWRDEGVGEQYF
D: TRBD1; V: TRBV6-1; J: TRBJ1-2; size: -; length: 15; DNA: TGTGCCAGCAGTGAGCGGACAGGGGTCAACTATGGCTACACCTTC; CDR3: CASSERTGVNYGYTF
D: TRBD2; V: TRBV19; J: TRBJ2-3; size: -; length: 14; DNA: TGTGCCAGTAAAGAGCGGGGGGGCCCCGATACGCAGTATTTT; CDR3: CASKERGGPDTQYF
D: TRBD2; V: TRBV27; J: TRBJ2-1; size: -; length: 14; DNA: TGTGCCAGCAGTTTAACCGGGACTAACAATGAGCAGTTCTTC; CDR3: CASSLTGTNNEQFF
D: -; V: TRBV11-2; J: TRBJ2-1; size: -; length: 13; DNA: TGTGCCAGCAGCTTAGCAGGGGGGAATGAGCAGTTCTTC; CDR3: CASSLAGGNEQFF
D: -; V: TRBV5-4; J: TRBJ2-7; size: -; length: 14; DNA: TGTGCCAGCAGCCCCGGGATTGGTACCTACGAGCAGTACTTC; CDR3: CASSPGIGTYEQYF
D: -; V: TRBV28; J: TRBJ1-3; size: -; length: 18; DNA: TGTGCCAGCAGTTTGGGAACAGGGAAGAGGATTTCTGGAAACACCATATATTTT; CDR3: CASSLGTGKRISGNTIYF
D: -; V: TRBV11-1; J: TRBJ2-7; size: once; length: 12; DNA: TGTGCCAGCAGCCAGTCTAGCTACGAGCAGTACTTC; CDR3: CASSQSSYEQYF
D: -; V: TRBV7-9; J: TRBJ2-1; size: -; length: 13; DNA: TGTGCCAGCACCCCAGTCGAGGACAATGAGCAGTTCTTC; CDR3: CASTPVEDNEQFF
D: -; V: TRBV6-5; J: TRBJ1-1; size: -; length: 11; DNA: TGTGCCAGCAGTTACTCGGGAGTTAATTTCTTT; CDR3: CASSYSGVNFF
D: TRBD1; V: TRBV19; J: TRBJ2-2; size: once; length: 16; DNA: TGTGCCAGTAGTACCCCCGGGACAGGGCACACCGGGGAGCTGTTTTTT; CDR3: CASSTPGTGHTGELFF
D: TRBD1; V: TRBV18; J: TRBJ1-1; size: -; length: 16; DNA: TGTGCCAGCTCACCAGGACAGGGGGGATTGAACACTGAAGCTTTCTTT; CDR3: CASSPGQGGLNTEAFF
D: -; V: TRBV5-4; J: TRBJ2-1; size: -; length: 15; DNA: TGTGCCAGCAGGCAGACAGTGAGCTCCTACAATGAGCAGTTCTTC; CDR3: CASRQTVSSYNEQFF